This entry is about one T cell receptor (beta chain). Its matching antigen is unknown. This sample is part of a study of blood T cell dynamics during melanoma immunotherapy. Study in general: Standard first-line treatment here was pembrolizumab or nivolumab plus ipilimumab in metastatic melanoma. Study-wide points: The study could not tell melanoma-specific clones from general immune activation.

In germline, CDR1 is MDHEN, CDR2 SYDVKM. The CDR3 runs 15 residues. V was clipped by 1 base and J by 2 bases, with 9 bases between them. The method was immunoSEQ multiplex PCR; TCRdb's version includes in-frame clones alone and lacks a portion of them. This table has tens of thousands of clones, just under 90% appearing once. The time point is: pre-treatment baseline. This clonotype originated in a human donor with melanoma. The chain has TRBV28 and TRBJ1-5; D is undetermined. The sequences come from blood, collected from a patient treated with checkpoint blockade. The CDR3 DNA reads as TGTGCCAGCAGTTTATCAGAACCACGCAATCAGCCCCAGCATTTT. It codes for CASSLSEPRNQPQHF. The whole variable domain, filled in from reference TRBV28 and TRBJ1-5, reads DVKVTQSSRYLVKRTGEKVFLECVQDMDHENMFWYRQDPGLGLRLIYFSYDVKMKEKGDIPEGYSVSREKKERFSLILESASTNQTSMYLCASSLSEPRNQPQHFGDGTRLSIL.